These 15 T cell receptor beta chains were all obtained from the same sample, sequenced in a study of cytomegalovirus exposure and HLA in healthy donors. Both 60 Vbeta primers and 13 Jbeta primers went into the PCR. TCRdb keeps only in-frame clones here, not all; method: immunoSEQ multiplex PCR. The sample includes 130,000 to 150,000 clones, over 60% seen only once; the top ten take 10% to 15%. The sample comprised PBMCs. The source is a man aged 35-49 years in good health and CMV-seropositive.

The CDR3: CASSALRDSNMNTEAFF. In DNA form, the CDR3 reads TGTGCCAGTAGTGCCCTCCGGGACAGTAATATGAACACTGAAGCTTTCTTT. The J gene is TRBJ1-1, the V gene TRBV19; 7 bases align to TRBD1. The CDR3 has 17 residues. Trimming at V came to 5 bases and at J to 0 bases, leaving 12 bases not matched to a gene. Germline V gene sequence: CDR1 LNHDA, CDR2 SQIVND (reference sequence).

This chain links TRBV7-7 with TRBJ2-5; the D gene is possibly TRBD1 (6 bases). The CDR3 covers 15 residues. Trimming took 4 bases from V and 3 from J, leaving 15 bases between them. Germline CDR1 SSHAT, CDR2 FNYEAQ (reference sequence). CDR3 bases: TGTGCCAGCAGCTCGAAAATTGAGGGGGAAGAGACCCAGTACTTC. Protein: CASSSKIEGEETQYF.

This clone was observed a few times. The CDR3, as DNA: TGTGCCAGCAGCCCGAGGACTAGCCGGAGCTACGAGCAGTACTTC. Its protein is CASSPRTSRSYEQYF. The genes are TRBV7-2 and TRBJ2-7; 8 nucleotides align to TRBD2. V gave up 5 bases and J gave up 3 bases; unmatched junction bases: 9. This CDR3 has 15 amino acids. Germline CDR1 SGHTA, CDR2 FQGNSA.

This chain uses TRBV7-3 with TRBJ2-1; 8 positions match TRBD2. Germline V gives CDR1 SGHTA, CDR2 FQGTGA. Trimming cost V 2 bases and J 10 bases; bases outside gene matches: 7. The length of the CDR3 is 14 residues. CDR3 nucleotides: TGTGCCAGCAGCTTAGGCCCGGGACTAGGGGAGCAGTTCTTC. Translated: CASSLGPGLGEQFF. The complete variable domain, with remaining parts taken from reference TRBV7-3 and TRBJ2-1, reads GAGVSQTPSNKVTEKGKYVELRCDPISGHTALYWYRQSLGQGPEFLIYFQGTGAADDSGLPNDRFFAVRPEGSVSTLKIQRTERGDSAVYLCASSLGPGLGEQFFGPGTRLTVL.

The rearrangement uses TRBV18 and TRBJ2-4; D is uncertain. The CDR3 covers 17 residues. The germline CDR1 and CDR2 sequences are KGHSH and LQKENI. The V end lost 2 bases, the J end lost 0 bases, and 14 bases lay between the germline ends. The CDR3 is CASSPRSSDLAKNIQYF. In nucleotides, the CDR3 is TGTGCCAGCTCACCAAGGTCCAGCGACTTAGCCAAAAACATTCAGTACTTC.

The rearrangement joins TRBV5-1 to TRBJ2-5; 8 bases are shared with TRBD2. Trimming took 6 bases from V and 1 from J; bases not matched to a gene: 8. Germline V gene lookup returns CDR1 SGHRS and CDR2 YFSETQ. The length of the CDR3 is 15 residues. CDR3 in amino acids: CASNRAGGPQETQYF. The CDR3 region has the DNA TGCGCCAGCAATAGGGCGGGAGGCCCCCAAGAGACCCAGTACTTC. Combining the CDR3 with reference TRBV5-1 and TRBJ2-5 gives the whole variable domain KAGVTQTPRYLIKTRGQQVTLSCSPISGHRSVSWYQQTPGQGLQFLFEYFSETQRNKGNFPGRFSGRQFSNSRSEMNVSTLELGDSALYLCASNRAGGPQETQYFGPGTRLLVL.

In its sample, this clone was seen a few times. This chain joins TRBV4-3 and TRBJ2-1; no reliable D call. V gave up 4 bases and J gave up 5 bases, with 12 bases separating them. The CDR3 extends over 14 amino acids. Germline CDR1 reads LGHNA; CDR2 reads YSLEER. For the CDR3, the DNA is TGCGCCAGCAGCCCAGATCGTGGAGACAATGAGCAGTTCTTC. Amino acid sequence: CASSPDRGDNEQFF.

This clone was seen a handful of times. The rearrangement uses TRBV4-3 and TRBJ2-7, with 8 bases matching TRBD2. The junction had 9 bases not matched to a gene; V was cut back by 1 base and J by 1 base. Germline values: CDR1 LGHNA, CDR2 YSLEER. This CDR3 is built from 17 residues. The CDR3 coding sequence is TGCGCCAGCAGCCAAGTTCTAATACGGGAGGGTTCCTACGAGCAGTACTTC. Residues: CASSQVLIREGSYEQYF.

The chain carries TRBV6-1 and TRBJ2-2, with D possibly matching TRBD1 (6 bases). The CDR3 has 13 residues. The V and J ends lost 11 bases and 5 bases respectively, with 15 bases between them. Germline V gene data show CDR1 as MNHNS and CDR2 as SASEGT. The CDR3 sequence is CASNRDMTGELFF. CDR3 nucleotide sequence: TGTGCCTCAAACAGGGATATGACCGGGGAGCTGTTTTTT.

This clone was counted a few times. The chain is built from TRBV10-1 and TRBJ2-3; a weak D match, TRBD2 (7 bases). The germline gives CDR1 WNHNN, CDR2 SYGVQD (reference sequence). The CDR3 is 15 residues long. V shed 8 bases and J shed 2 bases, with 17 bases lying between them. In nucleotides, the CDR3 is TGCGCCAGCGGGTACAGGGAGGGAGCCACAGATACGCAGTATTTT. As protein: CASGYREGATDTQYF.

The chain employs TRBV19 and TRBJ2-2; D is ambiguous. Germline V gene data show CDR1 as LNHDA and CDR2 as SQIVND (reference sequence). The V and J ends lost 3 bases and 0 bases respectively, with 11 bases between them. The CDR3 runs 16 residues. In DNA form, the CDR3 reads TGTGCCAGTAGTATTAGCTCCGAACCGAACACCGGGGAGCTGTTTTTT. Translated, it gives CASSISSEPNTGELFF.

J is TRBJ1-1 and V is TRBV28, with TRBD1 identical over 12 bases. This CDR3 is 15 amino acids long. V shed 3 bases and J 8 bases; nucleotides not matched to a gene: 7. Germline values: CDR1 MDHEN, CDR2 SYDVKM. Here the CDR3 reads CASSFDPGTGGEAFF. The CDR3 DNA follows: TGTGCCAGCAGTTTTGATCCTGGGACAGGGGGCGAAGCTTTCTTT.

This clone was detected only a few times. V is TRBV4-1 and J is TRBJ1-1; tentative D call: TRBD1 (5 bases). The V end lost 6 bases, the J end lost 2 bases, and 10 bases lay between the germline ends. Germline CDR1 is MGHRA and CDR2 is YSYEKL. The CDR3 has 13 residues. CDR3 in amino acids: CASSVDRNTEAFF. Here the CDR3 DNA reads TGCGCCAGCAGTGTCGACAGAAACACTGAAGCTTTCTTT.

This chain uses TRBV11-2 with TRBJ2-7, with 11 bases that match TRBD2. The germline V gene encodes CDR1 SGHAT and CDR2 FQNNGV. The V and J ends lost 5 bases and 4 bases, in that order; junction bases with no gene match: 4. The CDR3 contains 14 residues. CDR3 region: CASSLGLADYEQYF. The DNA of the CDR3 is TGTGCCAGCAGCCTGGGACTAGCGGATTACGAGCAGTACTTC.

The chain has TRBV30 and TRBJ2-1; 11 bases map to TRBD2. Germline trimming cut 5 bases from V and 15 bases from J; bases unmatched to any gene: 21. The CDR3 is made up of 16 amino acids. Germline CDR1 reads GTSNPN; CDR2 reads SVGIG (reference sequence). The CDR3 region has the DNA TGTGCCTGGCATCTTGCCCTAGCGGGAGGTCGCACGAAGGGGTTCTTC. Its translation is CAWHLALAGGRTKGFF.